This T cell receptor (beta chain) comes out of a study of Ad26.COV2.S vaccination and SARS-CoV-2 variants. Repertoires were generated with immunoSEQ multiplex PCR, while TCRdb's copy carries only in-frame clones and drops some. The sample has roughly 700,000 clones, approximately 88% seen once. The CDR3 is 14 residues long. Germline loops: CDR1 LGHDT, CDR2 YNNKEL (reference sequence). The V and J ends lost 0 bases and 6 bases respectively, with 11 bases between them. Treatment in this sample: around 19 received Ad26.COV2.S at low or high dose, single or two shots; about 5 received placebo; per-sample allocation not given. Sampling occurred on day 63 after the first vaccine or placebo injection. This clone was picked up a small number of times.

V gene TRBV3-1 (or the pseudogene TRBV3-2) combines with J gene TRBJ1-1; no definite D call. The origin of this receptor is a person between 18 and 65 years old who received the Ad26.COV2.S COVID-19 vaccine or a placebo. Sequences were derived from peripheral blood, sampled in a trial of Ad26.COV2.S vaccine versus placebo. The CDR3 spells CASSQDFGSAEAFF. CDR3 in DNA: TGTGCCAGCAGCCAAGATTTTGGCTCTGCTGAAGCTTTCTTT.